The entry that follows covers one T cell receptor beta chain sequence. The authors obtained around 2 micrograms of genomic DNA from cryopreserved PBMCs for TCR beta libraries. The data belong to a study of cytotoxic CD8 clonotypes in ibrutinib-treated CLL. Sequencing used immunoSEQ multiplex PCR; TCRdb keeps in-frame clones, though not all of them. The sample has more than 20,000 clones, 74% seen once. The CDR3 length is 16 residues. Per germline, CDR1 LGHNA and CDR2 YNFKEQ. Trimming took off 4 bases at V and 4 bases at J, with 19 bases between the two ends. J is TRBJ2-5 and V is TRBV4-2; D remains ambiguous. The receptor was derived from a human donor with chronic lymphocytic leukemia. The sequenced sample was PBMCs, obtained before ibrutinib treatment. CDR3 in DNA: TGTGCCAGCAGCCCTCAACGGGTGGGTGAGCGAGAGACCCAGTACTTC. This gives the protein CASSPQRVGERETQYF.